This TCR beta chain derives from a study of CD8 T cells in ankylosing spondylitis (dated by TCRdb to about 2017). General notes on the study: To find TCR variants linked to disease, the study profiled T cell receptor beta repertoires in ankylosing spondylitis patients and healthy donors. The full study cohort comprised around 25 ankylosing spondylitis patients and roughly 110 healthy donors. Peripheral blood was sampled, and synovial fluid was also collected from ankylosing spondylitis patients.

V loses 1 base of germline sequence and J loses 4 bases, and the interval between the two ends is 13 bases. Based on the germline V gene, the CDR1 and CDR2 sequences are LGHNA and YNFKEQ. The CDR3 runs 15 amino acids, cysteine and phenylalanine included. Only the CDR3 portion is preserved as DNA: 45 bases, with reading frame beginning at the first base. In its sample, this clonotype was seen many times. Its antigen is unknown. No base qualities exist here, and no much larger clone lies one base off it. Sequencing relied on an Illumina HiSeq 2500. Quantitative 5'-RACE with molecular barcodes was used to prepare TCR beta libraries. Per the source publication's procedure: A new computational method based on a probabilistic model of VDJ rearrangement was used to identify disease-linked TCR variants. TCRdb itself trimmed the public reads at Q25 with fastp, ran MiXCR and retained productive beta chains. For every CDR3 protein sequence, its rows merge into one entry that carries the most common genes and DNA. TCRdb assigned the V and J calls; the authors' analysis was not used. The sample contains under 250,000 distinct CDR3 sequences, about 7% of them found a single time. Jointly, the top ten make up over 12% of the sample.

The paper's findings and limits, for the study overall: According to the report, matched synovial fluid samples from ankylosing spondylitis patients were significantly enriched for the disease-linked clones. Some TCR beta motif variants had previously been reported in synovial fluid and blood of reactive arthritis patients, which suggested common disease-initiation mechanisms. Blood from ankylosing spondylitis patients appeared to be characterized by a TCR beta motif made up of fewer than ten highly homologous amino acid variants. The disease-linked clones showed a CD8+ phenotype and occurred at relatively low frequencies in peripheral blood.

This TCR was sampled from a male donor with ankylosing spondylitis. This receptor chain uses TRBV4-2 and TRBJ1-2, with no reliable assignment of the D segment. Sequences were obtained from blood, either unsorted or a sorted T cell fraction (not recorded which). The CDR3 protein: CASSQGSRIFYGYTF. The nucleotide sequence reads TGTGCCAGCAGCCAAGGGTCACGGATATTCTATGGCTACACCTTC.